A single sample gave rise to the 19 T cell receptor beta chains below, sequenced in a study of blood T cell repertoires in COVID-19. This table comes from immunoSEQ multiplex PCR, and its TCRdb copy is limited to in-frame clones, with some not included. Of 250,000 to 350,000 clones listed, approximately 85% are singletons. Input material: PBMCs or T cells enriched from blood (not recorded which). The receptors stem from a woman between 25 and 40 years old who had recovered from COVID-19.

The gene calls are TRBV7-9 and TRBJ2-7; 14 bases align to TRBD2. The CDR3 length is 18 residues. Germline CDR1 reads SEHNR; CDR2 reads FQNEAQ (reference sequence). With 5 bases clipped from V and 3 bases from J, the junction kept 12 bases outside the gene matches. The CDR3: CASSPSTSGGAGNYEQYF. DNA for the CDR3: TGTGCCAGCAGCCCCTCGACTAGCGGGGGGGCGGGAAACTACGAGCAGTACTTC.

The CDR3 DNA reads as TGTGCCATCGCGGCGGCTAGCGGGGGATCCTACGAGCAGTACTTC. Translated, it gives CAIAAASGGSYEQYF. V and J are TRBV10-3 and TRBJ2-7, with TRBD2 matching over 10 bases. V gave up 8 bases and J gave up 1 base; unmatched junction bases: 8. This CDR3 region has 15 residues. The germline V gene has CDR1 ENHRY and CDR2 SYGVKD.

The chain is built from TRBV5-1 and TRBJ1-5; 9 bases line up with TRBD1. This CDR3 contains 14 residues. Germline CDR1 reads SGHRS; CDR2 reads YFSETQ. The V gene end was trimmed by 4 bases and the J gene end by 7 bases; junction bases not matched to a gene: 6. CDR3 sequence reads: CASSRTGGEQPQHF. The CDR3 bases are TGCGCCAGCAGCCGAACAGGGGGCGAACAGCCCCAGCATTTT.

The V call is TRBV18, the J call TRBJ2-3; the match to TRBD1 covers 7 bases. Trimming cost V 1 base and J 2 bases; bases outside gene matches: 3. From germline, CDR1 is KGHSH and CDR2 LQKENI. The CDR3 runs to 15 residues. CDR3 sequence: CASSPQDRFTDTQYF. CDR3 nucleotide sequence: TGTGCCAGCTCACCACAGGACAGGTTCACAGATACGCAGTATTTT.

J is TRBJ1-6 and V is TRBV5-6, with D possibly matching TRBD1 (5 bases). The ends were cut back, 2 bases at V and 3 bases at J, with 18 bases in the middle. Looked up from germline, CDR1 is SGHDT and CDR2 is YYEEEE. The CDR3 consists of 18 residues. CDR3 loop: CASSFRKGVLFYNSPLHF. The CDR3 DNA is TGTGCCAGCAGCTTTCGGAAAGGGGTCCTTTTCTATAATTCACCCCTCCACTTT.

V and J are TRBV6-5 and TRBJ1-3, with D perhaps matching TRBD1 (5 bases). This CDR3 is 16 amino acids long. Trimming removed 4 bases from V and 2 bases from J, with 15 bases in between. Germline V gene sequence: CDR1 MNHEY, CDR2 SVGAGI. The chain's CDR3 is CASSSETEPTGNTIYF. The CDR3 region has the DNA TGTGCCAGCAGTTCGGAGACAGAGCCCACTGGAAACACCATATATTTT.

The sample holds one count of this clone. This chain joins TRBV18 and TRBJ2-7, with 8 nucleotides matching TRBD2. In germline, CDR1 is KGHSH, CDR2 LQKENI. CDR3 length: 18 amino acids. The V gene end was trimmed by 6 bases and the J gene end by 3 bases; junction bases not matched to a gene: 19. This CDR3 reads CASSSLAEESNGVYEQYF. CDR3 in DNA: TGTGCCAGCTCTTCACTAGCGGAGGAGAGTAACGGGGTCTACGAGCAGTACTTC.

The V and J genes are TRBV14 and TRBJ1-1; weak D call: TRBD1 (5 bases). Germline V gene sequence: CDR1 SGHDN, CDR2 FVKESK. The CDR3 contains 15 residues. V lost 4 bases and J 3 bases, leaving 15 bases between the germline ends. The CDR3 DNA sequence: TGTGCCAGCAGCCCCCTTACGGGGGACGACACTGAAGCTTTCTTT. Residues: CASSPLTGDDTEAFF.

The chain combines TRBV27 with TRBJ1-5, with D hard to call. Trimming removed 6 bases from V and 0 bases from J, with 12 bases in between. The CDR3 spans 15 residues. Germline CDR1 is MNHEY and CDR2 is SMNVEV (reference sequence). The CDR3 DNA follows: TGTGCCAGCAGCCAGACACCTTATAGCAATCAGCCCCAGCATTTT. It is translated as CASSQTPYSNQPQHF.

The V gene is TRBV7-2, the J gene TRBJ2-5; tentative D call: TRBD2 (6 bases). V was shortened by 5 bases and J by 2 bases, with 12 bases between the two germline ends. CDR3 size: 14 residues. Germline CDR1 SGHTA, CDR2 FQGNSA. CDR3 in DNA: TGTGCCAGCAGCGTTGGGACTGTTCAAGAGACCCAGTACTTC. Residues: CASSVGTVQETQYF. The complete variable domain, with remaining parts taken from reference TRBV7-2 and TRBJ2-5, reads GAGVSQSPSNKVTEKGKDVELRCDPISGHTALYWYRQSLGQGLEFLIYFQGNSAPDKSGLPSDRFSAERTGGSVSTLTIQRTQQEDSAVYLCASSVGTVQETQYFGPGTRLLVL.

The CDR3 protein is CASSIRINTEAFF. CDR3 DNA: TGTGCCAGCAGCATCAGGATAAACACTGAAGCTTTCTTT. The rearrangement links TRBV11-1 to TRBJ1-1; D gene ambiguous. Germline values: CDR1 SGHAT, CDR2 FQDESV (reference sequence). V was pared by 5 bases and J by 2 bases, with 9 bases between. The CDR3 covers 13 residues. The whole variable domain, filled in from reference TRBV11-1 and TRBJ1-1, reads EAEVAQSPRYKITEKSQAVAFWCDPISGHATLYWYRQILGQGPELLVQFQDESVVDDSQLPKDRFSAERLKGVDSTLKIQPAELGDSAMYLCASSIRINTEAFFGQGTRLTVV.

The gene calls are TRBV11-2 and TRBJ2-5; 7 bases map to TRBD1. This CDR3 spans 14 amino acids. Trimming at V came to 5 bases and at J to 5 bases, leaving 8 bases not matched to a gene. Germline V gives CDR1 SGHAT, CDR2 FQNNGV. The CDR3, as DNA: TGTGCCAGCAGCCTGACAGGGCGGTGGGAGACCCAGTACTTC. It specifies CASSLTGRWETQYF.

The chain recombines TRBV30 with TRBJ1-2; weak D call: TRBD1 (6 bases). In germline, CDR1 is GTSNPN, CDR2 SVGIG (reference sequence). The CDR3 is 15 residues long. The CDR3: CAFGQRGGSNYGYTF. CDR3 nucleotides: TGTGCTTTTGGACAGAGAGGCGGATCTAACTATGGCTACACCTTC.

This chain uses TRBV4-1 with TRBJ1-2; 8 bases map to TRBD1. This CDR3 comprises 18 residues. Looked up from germline, CDR1 is MGHRA and CDR2 is YSYEKL. Germline trimming cut 2 bases from V and 2 bases from J; bases unmatched to any gene: 13. The CDR3 loop is CASSQPGKRPGGNYGYTF. CDR3 sequence (DNA): TGCGCCAGCAGCCAACCAGGAAAAAGGCCAGGGGGCAACTATGGCTACACCTTC.

The V gene is TRBV24-1, the J gene TRBJ1-2; D not resolved. The CDR3 extends over 13 amino acids. In germline, CDR1 is KGHDR, CDR2 SFDVKD. V was clipped by 4 bases and J by 2 bases, with 7 bases between them. The chain's CDR3 is CATSESVNYGYTF. The CDR3 DNA sequence: TGTGCCACCAGTGAGTCCGTAAACTATGGCTACACCTTC.

V gene TRBV7-6 combines with J gene TRBJ2-3, with a tentative D call TRBD2 (7 bases). The CDR3 runs to 16 residues. V was trimmed by 5 bases and J by 1 base, leaving 16 bases between them. The germline gives CDR1 SGHVS, CDR2 FNYEAQ. The CDR3 protein is CASSRGGTTGTDTQYF. The CDR3 bases are TGTGCCAGCAGCAGGGGGGGGACTACAGGCACAGATACGCAGTATTTT.

Only a few counts were recorded for this clone. This chain uses TRBV5-1 with TRBJ1-5; TRBD1 aligns across 7 bases. CDR3 length: 12 amino acids. Germline CDR1 reads SGHRS; CDR2 reads YFSETQ. The CDR3 loop is CAEGQSNQPQHF. In nucleotides, the CDR3 is TGCGCTGAGGGACAGAGCAATCAGCCCCAGCATTTT.

V usage is TRBV12-3 or TRBV12-4 and J usage is TRBJ2-7, with D hard to call. V gave up 8 bases and J gave up 7 bases, with 18 bases separating them. The CDR3 loop spans 13 amino acids. The CDR3 coding sequence is TGTGCCAGCCAATTAGCCGGGTCTGGGGAGCAGTACTTC. This sequence encodes CASQLAGSGEQYF.

The chain links TRBV5-1 to TRBJ1-1, with D hard to call. Trimming took off 0 bases at V and 1 base at J, with 13 bases between the two ends. The germline CDR1 and CDR2 sequences are SGHRS and YFSETQ. The CDR3 is made up of 16 amino acids. CDR3 nucleotides: TGCGCCAGCAGCTTGGGACCGGGGTCAGCGAACACTGAAGCTTTCTTT. Protein sequence: CASSLGPGSANTEAFF.